This T cell receptor beta chain derives from a study of vaccination and CD4 T cells after COVID-19. Findings and caveats of the study: The appearance of a median about 88% of reactive clones in convalescent patients occurred only post-vaccination.

As regards this clonotype: Antigen specificity is unknown.

An Oncomine TCR Beta short-read assay was used to sequence the DNA from cultured CD4+ T cells. TCRdb reprocessed the PCR reads via MiXCR and lists one record per CDR3 protein. The top ten clones hold around a tenth of a sample with around 15,000 distinct CDR3 sequences, approximately 57% of them seen once. The CDR3 sequence is 18 residues long. V trimming: 6 bases; J trimming: 0 bases; junction bases outside the gene matches: 9. CDR1 is MGHRA and CDR2 is YSYEKL in the germline V gene. The treatment is: approximately 9-day PBMC culture with coronavirus spike peptide pools or control peptides (ViraFEST assay). Once peptide pools had expanded antigen-specific T cells, ViraFEST sequenced TCRs.

The clonotype was recovered from a human donor who had recovered from COVID-19. The chain links TRBV4-1 to TRBJ2-6; 9 positions match TRBD2. The sample consisted of CD4+ T cells from blood, cultured in vitro. As DNA, the CDR3 is TGCGCCAGCAGGCAAAGGGCGGGGGGGATCTCTGGGGCCAACGTCCTGACTTTC. Protein product: CASRQRAGGISGANVLTF.